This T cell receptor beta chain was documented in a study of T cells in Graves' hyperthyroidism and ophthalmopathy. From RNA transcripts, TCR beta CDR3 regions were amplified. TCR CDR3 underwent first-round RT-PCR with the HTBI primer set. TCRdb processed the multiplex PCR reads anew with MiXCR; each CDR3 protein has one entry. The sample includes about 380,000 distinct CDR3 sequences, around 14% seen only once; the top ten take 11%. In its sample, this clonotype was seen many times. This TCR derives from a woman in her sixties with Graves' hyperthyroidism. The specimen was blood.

CDR3 sequence (DNA): TGTGCCAGCTCACCATCCCCACCCGGGAAAACCAATGAGCAGTTCTTC. Amino acids: CASSPSPPGKTNEQFF. The rearrangement links TRBV18 to TRBJ2-1; perhaps TRBD2 as D (5 bases). CDR3 size: 16 residues. CDR1 is KGHSH and CDR2 is LQKENI in the germline V gene. The V gene lost 2 bases and the J gene lost 6 bases, with 17 bases spanning the gap.